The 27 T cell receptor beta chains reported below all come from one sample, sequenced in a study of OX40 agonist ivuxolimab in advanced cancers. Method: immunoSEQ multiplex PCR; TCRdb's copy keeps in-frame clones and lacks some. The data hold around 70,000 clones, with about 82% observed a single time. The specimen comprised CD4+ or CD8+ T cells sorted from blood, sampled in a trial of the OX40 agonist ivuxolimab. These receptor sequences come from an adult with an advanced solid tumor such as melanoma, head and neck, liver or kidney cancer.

CDR3 bases: TGTGCCAGCAGCTCGGTCCGGCCTAGCGGGACTAAGAACACCGGGGAGCTGTTTTTT. Translating it yields CASSSVRPSGTKNTGELFF. The rearrangement joins TRBV4-2 to TRBJ2-2; 9 nucleotides align to TRBD2. V dropped 5 bases and J dropped 1; count of bases not matched to a gene: 14. The CDR3 runs 19 residues. Germline V lookup: CDR1 LGHNA, CDR2 YNFKEQ.

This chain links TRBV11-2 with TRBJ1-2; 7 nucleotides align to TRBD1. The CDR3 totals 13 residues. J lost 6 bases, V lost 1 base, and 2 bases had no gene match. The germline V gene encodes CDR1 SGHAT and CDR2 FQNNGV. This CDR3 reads CASSLAGGDGYTF. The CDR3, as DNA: TGTGCCAGCAGCTTAGCAGGGGGGGATGGCTACACCTTC.

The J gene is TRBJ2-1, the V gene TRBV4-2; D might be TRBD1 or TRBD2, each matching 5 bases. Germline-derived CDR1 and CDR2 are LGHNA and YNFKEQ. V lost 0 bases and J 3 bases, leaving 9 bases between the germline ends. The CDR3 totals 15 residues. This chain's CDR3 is CASSQDLRGYNEQFF. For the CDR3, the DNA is TGTGCCAGCAGCCAAGATCTGAGGGGCTACAATGAGCAGTTCTTC.

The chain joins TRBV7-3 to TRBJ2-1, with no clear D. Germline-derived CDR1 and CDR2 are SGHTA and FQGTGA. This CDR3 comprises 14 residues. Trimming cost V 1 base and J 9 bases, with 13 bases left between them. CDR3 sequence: CASSLSRTDVEQFF. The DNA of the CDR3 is TGTGCCAGCAGCTTAAGTAGGACGGACGTTGAGCAGTTCTTC.

CDR3 sequence reads: CASSTGTSGGTDTQYF. CDR3 nucleotide sequence: TGCGCCAGCAGCACCGGGACTAGCGGTGGCACAGATACGCAGTATTTT. The J gene is TRBJ2-3, the V gene TRBV5-1; 11 bases agree with TRBD2. The germline gives CDR1 SGHRS, CDR2 YFSETQ. The CDR3 covers 16 residues. Trimming removed 4 bases from V and 1 base from J; junction bases left unmatched: 5.

CDR3 nucleotide sequence: TGTGCCAGCAGCCCCCCCAGCGGGAGCTACGAGCAGTACTTC. Its translation is CASSPPSGSYEQYF. The chain combines TRBV5-4 with TRBJ2-7; 8 bases map to TRBD2. CDR1 is SGHNT and CDR2 is YYREEE in the germline V gene (reference sequence). The CDR3 runs to 14 residues. J gave up 3 bases and V 4 bases, and 6 bases lay outside the gene matches.

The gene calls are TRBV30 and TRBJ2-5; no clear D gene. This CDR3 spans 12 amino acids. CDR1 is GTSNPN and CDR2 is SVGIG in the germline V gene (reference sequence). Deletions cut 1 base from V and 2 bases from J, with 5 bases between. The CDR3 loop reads CAWSAGQETQYF. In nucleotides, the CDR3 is TGTGCCTGGAGTGCTGGGCAAGAGACCCAGTACTTC.

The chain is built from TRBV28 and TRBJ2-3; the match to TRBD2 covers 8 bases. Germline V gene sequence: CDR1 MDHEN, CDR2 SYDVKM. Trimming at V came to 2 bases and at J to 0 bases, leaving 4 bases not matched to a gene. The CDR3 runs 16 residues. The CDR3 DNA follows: TGTGCCAGCAGTTTAAGGGCGGGAGGCAGCACAGATACGCAGTATTTT. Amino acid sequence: CASSLRAGGSTDTQYF.

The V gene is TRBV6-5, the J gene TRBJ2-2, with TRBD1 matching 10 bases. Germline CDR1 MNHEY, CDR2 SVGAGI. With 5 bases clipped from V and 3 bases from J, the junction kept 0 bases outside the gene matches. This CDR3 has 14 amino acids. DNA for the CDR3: TGTGCCAGCAGTGGACAGGGGGACACCGGGGAGCTGTTTTTT. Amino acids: CASSGQGDTGELFF.

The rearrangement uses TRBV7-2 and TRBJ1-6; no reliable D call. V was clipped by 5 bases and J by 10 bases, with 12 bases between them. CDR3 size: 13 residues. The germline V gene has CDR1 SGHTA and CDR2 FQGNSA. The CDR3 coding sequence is TGTGCCAGCAGCGGGTCACAGTACTCACCCCTCCACTTT. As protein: CASSGSQYSPLHF.

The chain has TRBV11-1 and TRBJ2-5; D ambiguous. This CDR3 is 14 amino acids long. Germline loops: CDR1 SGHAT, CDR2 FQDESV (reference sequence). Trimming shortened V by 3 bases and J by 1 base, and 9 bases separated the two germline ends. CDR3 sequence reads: CASSFSAIQETQYF. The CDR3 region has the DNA TGTGCCAGCAGCTTTTCCGCTATCCAAGAGACCCAGTACTTC.

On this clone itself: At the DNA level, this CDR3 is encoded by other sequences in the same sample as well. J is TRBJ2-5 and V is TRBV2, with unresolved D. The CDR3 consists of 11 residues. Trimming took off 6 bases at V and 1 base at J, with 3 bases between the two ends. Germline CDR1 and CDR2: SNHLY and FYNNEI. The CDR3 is CASSPQETQYF. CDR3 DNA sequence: TGTGCCAGCAGCCCCCAAGAGACCCAGTACTTC.

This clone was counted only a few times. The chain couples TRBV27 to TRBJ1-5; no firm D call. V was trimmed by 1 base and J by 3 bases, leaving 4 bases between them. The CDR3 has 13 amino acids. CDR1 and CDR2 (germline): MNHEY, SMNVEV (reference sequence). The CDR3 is CASSLFFNQPQHF. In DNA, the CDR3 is TGTGCCAGCAGTTTATTCTTCAATCAGCCCCAGCATTTT.

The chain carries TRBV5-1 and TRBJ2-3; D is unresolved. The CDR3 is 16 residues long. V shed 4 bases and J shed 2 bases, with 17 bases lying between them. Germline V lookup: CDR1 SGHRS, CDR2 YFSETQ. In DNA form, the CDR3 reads TGCGCCAGCAGCCCCCCGAGCAGCCTTAACACAGATACGCAGTATTTT. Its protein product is CASSPPSSLNTDTQYF. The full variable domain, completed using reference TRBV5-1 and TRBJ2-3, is KAGVTQTPRYLIKTRGQQVTLSCSPISGHRSVSWYQQTPGQGLQFLFEYFSETQRNKGNFPGRFSGRQFSNSRSEMNVSTLELGDSALYLCASSPPSSLNTDTQYFGPGTRLTVL.

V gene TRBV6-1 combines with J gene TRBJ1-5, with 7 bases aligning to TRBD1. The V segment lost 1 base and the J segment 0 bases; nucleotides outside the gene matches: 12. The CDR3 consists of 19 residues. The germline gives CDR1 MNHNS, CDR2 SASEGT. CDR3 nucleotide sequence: TGTGCCAGCAGTGAAGGATTGGGTACAGGGGAGTATAGCAATCAGCCCCAGCATTTT. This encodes CASSEGLGTGEYSNQPQHF.

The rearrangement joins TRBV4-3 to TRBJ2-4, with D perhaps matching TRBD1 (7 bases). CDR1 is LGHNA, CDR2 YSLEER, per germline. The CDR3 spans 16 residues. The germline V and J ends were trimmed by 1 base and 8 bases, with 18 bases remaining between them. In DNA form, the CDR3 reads TGCGCCAGCAGCCAAGGTTATTCGGAGGGGGCCGACATTCAGTACTTC. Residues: CASSQGYSEGADIQYF.

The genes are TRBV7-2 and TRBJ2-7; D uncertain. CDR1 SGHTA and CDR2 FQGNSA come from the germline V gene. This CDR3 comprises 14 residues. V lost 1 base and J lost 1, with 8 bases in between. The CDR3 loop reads CASSLDQYSYEQYF. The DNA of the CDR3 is TGTGCCAGCAGCTTAGACCAGTATTCCTACGAGCAGTACTTC.

DNA of the CDR3: TGTGCCAGCAGTGACTCGGGAAGGGCGAATGAGCAGTTCTTC. It translates to CASSDSGRANEQFF. This rearrangement joins TRBV6-4 to TRBJ2-1; D is unclear. V lost 0 bases and J 7 bases, leaving 10 bases between the germline ends. Germline loops: CDR1 MRHNA, CDR2 SNTAGT. The CDR3 sequence is 14 residues long.

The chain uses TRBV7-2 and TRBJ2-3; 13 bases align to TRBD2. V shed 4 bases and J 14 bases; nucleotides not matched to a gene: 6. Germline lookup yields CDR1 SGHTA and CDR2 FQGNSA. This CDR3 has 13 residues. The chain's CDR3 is CASSYGLAGAVYF. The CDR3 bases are TGTGCCAGCAGCTACGGACTAGCGGGAGCGGTGTATTTT.

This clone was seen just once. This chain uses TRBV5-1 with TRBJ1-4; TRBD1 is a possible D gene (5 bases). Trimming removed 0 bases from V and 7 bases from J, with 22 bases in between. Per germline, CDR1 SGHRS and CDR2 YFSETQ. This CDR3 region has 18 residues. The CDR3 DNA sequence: TGCGCCAGCAGCTTGGGAATTTTAGGGGCCGGGTCTACTGAAAAACTGTTTTTT. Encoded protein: CASSLGILGAGSTEKLFF.

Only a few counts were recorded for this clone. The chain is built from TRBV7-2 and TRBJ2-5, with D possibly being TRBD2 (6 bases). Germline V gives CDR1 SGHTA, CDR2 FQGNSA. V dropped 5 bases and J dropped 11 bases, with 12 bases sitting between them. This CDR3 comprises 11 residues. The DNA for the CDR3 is TGTGCCAGCAGCCGTCCCGGGACTCAGTACTTC. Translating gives CASSRPGTQYF.

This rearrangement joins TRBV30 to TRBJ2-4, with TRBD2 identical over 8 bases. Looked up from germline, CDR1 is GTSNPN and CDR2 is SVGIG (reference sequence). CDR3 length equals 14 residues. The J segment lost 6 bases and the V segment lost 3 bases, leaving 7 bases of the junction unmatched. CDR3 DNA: TGTGCCTGGAGCTCCGGGACTAGTCTAAACATTCAGTACTTC. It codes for CAWSSGTSLNIQYF.

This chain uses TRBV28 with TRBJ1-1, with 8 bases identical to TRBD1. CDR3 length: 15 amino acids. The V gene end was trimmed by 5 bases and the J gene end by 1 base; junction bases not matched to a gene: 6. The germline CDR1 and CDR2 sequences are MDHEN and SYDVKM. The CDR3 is CASSRPGGGNTEAFF. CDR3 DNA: TGTGCCAGCAGTAGACCAGGGGGCGGGAACACTGAAGCTTTCTTT. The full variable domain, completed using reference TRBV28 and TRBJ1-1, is DVKVTQSSRYLVKRTGEKVFLECVQDMDHENMFWYRQDPGLGLRLIYFSYDVKMKEKGDIPEGYSVSREKKERFSLILESASTNQTSMYLCASSRPGGGNTEAFFGQGTRLTVV.

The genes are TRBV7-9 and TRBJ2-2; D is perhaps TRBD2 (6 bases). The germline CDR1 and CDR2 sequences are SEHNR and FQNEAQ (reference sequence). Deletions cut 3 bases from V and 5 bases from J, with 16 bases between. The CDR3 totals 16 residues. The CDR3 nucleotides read TGTGCCAGCAGCTTCCTGGAGGGGAGTGGGACCGGGGAGCTGTTTTTT. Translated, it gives CASSFLEGSGTGELFF.

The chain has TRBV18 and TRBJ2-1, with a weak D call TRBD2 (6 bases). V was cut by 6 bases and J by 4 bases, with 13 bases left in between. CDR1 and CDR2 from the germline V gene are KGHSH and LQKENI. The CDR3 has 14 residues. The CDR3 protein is CASSGEAYYNEQFF. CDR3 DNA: TGTGCCAGCTCCGGGGAGGCCTATTACAATGAGCAGTTCTTC.

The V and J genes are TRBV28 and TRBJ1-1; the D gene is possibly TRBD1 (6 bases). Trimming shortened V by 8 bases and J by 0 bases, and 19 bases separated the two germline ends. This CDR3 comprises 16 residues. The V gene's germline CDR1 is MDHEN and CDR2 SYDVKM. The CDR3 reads CASEPGGARVNTEAFF. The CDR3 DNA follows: TGTGCCAGCGAACCGGGGGGGGCGCGGGTGAACACTGAAGCTTTCTTT.

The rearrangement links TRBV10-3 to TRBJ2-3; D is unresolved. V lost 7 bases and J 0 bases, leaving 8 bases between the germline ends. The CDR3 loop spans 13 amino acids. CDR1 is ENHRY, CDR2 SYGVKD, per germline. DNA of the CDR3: TGTGCCATCACCCGTGGCAGCACAGATACGCAGTATTTT. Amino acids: CAITRGSTDTQYF.